A single sample gave rise to the 28 T cell receptor beta chains below, sequenced in a study of blood T cells in healthy people across ages. Sample-barcoded 5' priming and a J-beta primer mix drove a second PCR of roughly 7 to 11 cycles. TCRdb reanalysed the 5' RACE reads using MiXCR and keeps one entry per CDR3 protein. The sample consists of 780,000 or so distinct CDR3 sequences, roughly 25% of them appearing once. This same sample was also taken into another study, of T cells of mothers and their children.

Sequenced: blood. These receptors were obtained from a boy younger than 18 in good health.

The chain uses TRBV10-3 and TRBJ2-7; no clear D gene. Per germline, CDR1 ENHRY and CDR2 SYGVKD. Trimming took off 0 bases at V and 2 bases at J, with 8 bases between the two ends. The CDR3 runs to 14 residues. CDR3 region: CAISESARPYEQYF. The CDR3 DNA follows: TGTGCCATCAGTGAGTCAGCCAGGCCCTACGAGCAGTACTTC.

V and J are TRBV4-1 and TRBJ2-3; no reliable D call. The CDR3 runs to 11 residues. Germline V lookup: CDR1 MGHRA, CDR2 YSYEKL. V lost 8 bases, J lost 4 bases, and 7 bases lay in between. The CDR3 sequence is CASGRSDTQYF. CDR3 nucleotide sequence: TGCGCCAGCGGGCGGTCAGATACGCAGTATTTT.

The rearrangement joins TRBV6-5 to TRBJ1-3, with no clear D. Germline CDR1 reads MNHEY; CDR2 reads SVGAGI. V lost 4 bases, J lost 0 bases, and 10 bases lay in between. The CDR3 covers 15 residues. CDR3 nucleotides: TGTGCCAGCAGTTCCCCAGCGGGCTCTGGAAACACCATATATTTT. Its protein is CASSSPAGSGNTIYF.

The rearrangement joins TRBV6-2 or TRBV6-3 to TRBJ1-1; D is unresolved. Per the germline V gene, CDR1 is MNHEY and CDR2 is SVGEGT. Between the trimmed V and J ends, which lost 0 bases and 3 bases, there was a span of 8 bases. The CDR3 sequence is 14 residues long. This chain's CDR3 is CASSYSGEDTEAFF. CDR3 DNA: TGTGCCAGCAGTTACTCCGGGGAGGACACTGAAGCTTTCTTT.

This chain connects TRBV9 to TRBJ2-7; 10 bases match TRBD1. The CDR3 runs 14 residues. Germline assignment: CDR1 SGDLS and CDR2 YYNGEE. The junction had 7 bases not matched to a gene; V was cut back by 5 bases and J by 5 bases. The CDR3 coding sequence is TGTGCCAGCAGTGGACAGGGGGTGGTCCACGAGCAGTACTTC. This translates into CASSGQGVVHEQYF.

This clonotype came up a few times. The V and J genes are TRBV4-2 and TRBJ2-5; D uncertain. TRBJ2-1 explains the end of the DNA better; the J call may be wrong. Germline CDR1 and CDR2: LGHNA and YNFKEQ. This CDR3 region has 14 residues. DNA of the CDR3: TGTGCCAGCAGCCAAGGGTTCAACCCCCATGAGCAGTTCTTC. Its translation: CASSQGFNPHEQFF.

V gene TRBV24-1 combines with J gene TRBJ2-2; the D is unclear. CDR3 length: 12 residues. Germline assignment: CDR1 KGHDR and CDR2 SFDVKD. The germline V and J ends were trimmed by 0 bases and 7 bases, with 2 bases remaining between them. DNA for the CDR3: TGTGCCACCAGTGATTTGGACGGGGAGCTGTTTTTT. It yields the protein CATSDLDGELFF.

The chain uses TRBV6-6 and TRBJ2-7; 9 bases map to TRBD1. This CDR3 is 14 amino acids long. The germline gives CDR1 MNHNY, CDR2 SVGAGI (reference sequence). The J segment lost 7 bases and the V segment lost 8 bases, leaving 12 bases of the junction unmatched. The CDR3 protein is CASYQGQGLWEQYF. CDR3 bases: TGTGCCAGCTATCAGGGACAGGGCCTGTGGGAGCAGTACTTC.

The rearrangement joins TRBV20-1 to TRBJ2-7, with D maybe TRBD2 (5 bases). The CDR3 totals 13 residues. Trimming cost V 5 bases and J 2 bases, with 13 bases left between them. Germline V gene sequence: CDR1 DFQATT, CDR2 SNEGSKA (reference sequence). The CDR3 coding sequence is TGCAGTGCTCATCTCGGGGTGACCTACGAGCAGTACTTC. Its protein product is CSAHLGVTYEQYF.

This chain links TRBV19 with TRBJ1-2, with D maybe TRBD1 (5 bases). Trimming took 3 bases from V and 8 from J, leaving 10 bases between them. The CDR3 runs to 12 residues. Germline V gives CDR1 LNHDA, CDR2 SQIVND (reference sequence). The CDR3 region has the DNA TGTGCCAGTAGTATCGACAGAGCCGGCTACACCTTC. It translates to CASSIDRAGYTF.

This chain uses TRBV6-1 with TRBJ2-3, with 16 bases matching TRBD2. The ends lost 7 bases at V and 4 bases at J; junction bases unmatched: 14. This CDR3 is built from 19 residues. Germline CDR1 and CDR2: MNHNS and SASEGT. The chain's CDR3 is CASTRKGTSGRALPDTQYF. The CDR3 bases are TGTGCCAGCACCAGAAAGGGGACTAGCGGGAGGGCCCTCCCAGATACGCAGTATTTT.

The V and J genes are TRBV29-1 and TRBJ2-1; D remains ambiguous. In germline, CDR1 is SQVTM, CDR2 ANQGSEA. The CDR3 runs to 15 residues. V was pared by 2 bases and J by 2 bases, with 13 bases between. CDR3 nucleotides: TGCAGCGTTGAATGGGTAGCAGAACCCTACAATGAGCAGTTCTTC. Residues: CSVEWVAEPYNEQFF.

This chain connects TRBV9 to TRBJ1-2; D not certain. Germline-derived CDR1 and CDR2 are SGDLS and YYNGEE. The germline V and J ends were trimmed by 4 bases and 2 bases, with 12 bases remaining between them. The CDR3 has 14 residues. CDR3 nucleotides: TGTGCCAGCAGCCCCAGGTCAACCAACTATGGCTACACCTTC. As protein: CASSPRSTNYGYTF. The full variable domain, with the rest looked up from reference TRBV9 and TRBJ1-2, is DSGVTQTPKHLITATGQRVTLRCSPRSGDLSVYWYQQSLDQGLQFLIQYYNGEERAKGNILERFSAQQFPDLHSELNLSSLELGDSALYFCASSPRSTNYGYTFGSGTRLTVV.

The rearrangement uses TRBV29-1 and TRBJ2-7, with 8 bases fitting TRBD2. The V gene's germline CDR1 is SQVTM and CDR2 ANQGSEA. V shed 4 bases and J 6 bases; nucleotides not matched to a gene: 5. There are 12 residues in the CDR3. CDR3 in amino acids: CSVGSGSVEQYF. The CDR3, as DNA: TGCAGCGTTGGGAGCGGGAGTGTCGAGCAGTACTTC.

This clonotype has only a few counts. The rearrangement uses TRBV7-9 and TRBJ1-2; D gene uncertain. The CDR3 sequence is 14 residues long. V lost 0 bases and J 3 bases, leaving 8 bases between the germline ends. Germline lookup yields CDR1 SEHNR and CDR2 FQNEAQ (reference sequence). The CDR3 region has the DNA TGTGCCAGCAGCTTAGCTGTCCAGCACTATGGCTACACCTTC. Its translation: CASSLAVQHYGYTF.

This clonotype was seen a handful of times. The J gene is TRBJ1-1, the V gene TRBV25-1; 7 bases are shared with TRBD1. Germline V gene lookup returns CDR1 MGHDK and CDR2 SYGVNS. Trimming took 7 bases from V and 5 from J; bases not matched to a gene: 10. This CDR3 has 14 residues. In nucleotides, the CDR3 is TGTGCCAGCATTTCCTACAGGGGAGAAACTGAAGCTTTCTTT. It is translated as CASISYRGETEAFF.

The chain links TRBV29-1 to TRBJ1-2, with a weak D call TRBD1 (6 bases). Germline V gene lookup returns CDR1 SQVTM and CDR2 ANQGSEA. CDR3 length equals 14 residues. The ends were cut back, 6 bases at V and 4 bases at J, with 18 bases in the middle. CDR3 bases: TGCAGCGTCGGACAGTCCTCTAATGCCTATGGCTACACCTTC. This sequence encodes CSVGQSSNAYGYTF.

The chain recombines TRBV28 with TRBJ2-4; D is possibly TRBD2 (5 bases). The V and J ends lost 3 bases and 6 bases respectively, with 9 bases between them. CDR3 size: 13 residues. CDR1 and CDR2 (germline): MDHEN, SYDVKM. CDR3 sequence (DNA): TGTGCCAGCAGTTTCGAGGCGGGAAACATTCAGTACTTC. This sequence encodes CASSFEAGNIQYF.

This clonotype was found a few times. In DNA, the CDR3 is TGTGCCAGCAGCTTATTGTCCATGACAGGTTTGGAGCAGTACTTC. It encodes CASSLLSMTGLEQYF. The V and J genes are TRBV7-2 and TRBJ2-5; D perhaps matches TRBD1 (6 bases). There are 15 residues in the CDR3. Germline V gives CDR1 SGHTA, CDR2 FQGNSA. Trimming took off 2 bases at V and 11 bases at J, with 21 bases between the two ends. Based on the CDR3 plus reference TRBV7-2 and TRBJ2-5, the full variable domain is GAGVSQSPSNKVTEKGKDVELRCDPISGHTALYWYRQSLGQGLEFLIYFQGNSAPDKSGLPSDRFSAERTGGSVSTLTIQRTQQEDSAVYLCASSLLSMTGLEQYFGPGTRLLVL.

This clonotype was counted between two and nine times. V is TRBV12-3 or TRBV12-4 and J is TRBJ2-3; TRBD1 matches 7 bases. Trimming removed 5 bases from V and 4 bases from J; junction bases left unmatched: 6. The CDR3 spans 14 residues. The CDR3 region is CASSLAGQADTQYF. CDR3 nucleotides: TGTGCCAGCAGTCTTGCCGGACAGGCAGATACGCAGTATTTT.

The chain links TRBV6-2 or TRBV6-3 to TRBJ1-5; D not resolved. The CDR3 is made up of 13 amino acids. Germline lookup yields CDR1 MNHEY and CDR2 SVGEGT. V dropped 1 base and J dropped 6 bases, with 7 bases sitting between them. The CDR3 DNA sequence: TGTGCCAGCAGTTACTGGGCCGGTCAGCCCCAGCATTTT. It is translated as CASSYWAGQPQHF.

The chain recombines TRBV27 with TRBJ2-1, with a possible D match to TRBD1 (5 bases). The CDR3 is 14 residues long. The V end was cut by 6 bases, the J end by 7 bases, with 16 bases between. Germline CDR1 and CDR2: MNHEY and SMNVEV (reference sequence). The DNA of the CDR3 is TGTGCCAGCAGCCTCCAGGGCGCCTGGAATGAGCAGTTCTTC. It encodes CASSLQGAWNEQFF.

This clonotype was observed a handful of times. This sequence joins TRBV7-9 and TRBJ2-7; no reliable D call. The CDR3 is made up of 17 amino acids. Germline-derived CDR1 and CDR2 are SEHNR and FQNEAQ (reference sequence). Trimming stripped 6 bases from V and 2 bases from J, with 23 bases between. This CDR3 is CASSQTAGYSPPYEQYF. The CDR3 DNA sequence: TGTGCCAGCAGTCAAACTGCCGGGTATTCCCCTCCCTACGAGCAGTACTTC.

The chain is built from TRBV29-1 and TRBJ2-7, with TRBD1 matching over 9 bases. V trimming: 4 bases; J trimming: 4 bases; junction bases outside the gene matches: 2. There are 12 residues in the CDR3. The germline gives CDR1 SQVTM, CDR2 ANQGSEA. The CDR3: CSVADRGYEQYF. In DNA form, the CDR3 reads TGCAGCGTTGCGGACAGGGGATACGAGCAGTACTTC.

This chain uses TRBV7-2 with TRBJ2-7; D is uncertain. The V end was cut by 2 bases, the J end by 0 bases, with 11 bases between. This CDR3 has 15 residues. Germline V gene lookup returns CDR1 SGHTA and CDR2 FQGNSA. CDR3 sequence: CASSLWAEYSYEQYF. CDR3 bases: TGTGCCAGCAGCTTATGGGCAGAGTACTCCTACGAGCAGTACTTC.

This clonotype was observed a handful of times. The chain carries TRBV2 and TRBJ2-7; weak D call: TRBD1 (5 bases). V dropped 8 bases and J dropped 7 bases, with 21 bases sitting between them. The CDR3 covers 14 residues. Per the germline V gene, CDR1 is SNHLY and CDR2 is FYNNEI. CDR3 sequence (DNA): TGTGCCAGCCAGGGTTTCGCCGGATCCCCAGAGCAGTACTTC. It codes for CASQGFAGSPEQYF.

The chain is built from TRBV20-1 and TRBJ2-1; the D gene could be TRBD1 or TRBD2 (6 bases each). This CDR3 comprises 12 residues. Germline V gives CDR1 DFQATT, CDR2 SNEGSKA (reference sequence). V lost 7 bases and J lost 15, with 22 bases in between. The CDR3 here is CSVKRGTPSGFF. In DNA, the CDR3 is TGCAGTGTAAAGCGCGGGACACCATCGGGGTTCTTC.

The chain carries TRBV4-3 and TRBJ1-1; 7 bases are a match to TRBD1. The CDR3 is 17 amino acids. V gave up 4 bases and J gave up 3 bases; unmatched junction bases: 14. Germline CDR1 and CDR2: LGHNA and YSLEER. CDR3 protein: CASSRLNTGERDTEAFF. The CDR3 DNA is TGCGCCAGCAGCCGCCTAAATACAGGGGAAAGGGACACTGAAGCTTTCTTT.